Listed here are 3 T cell receptor beta chains from one sample, sequenced in a study of blood T cell repertoires in COVID-19. The data were produced by immunoSEQ multiplex PCR, yet TCRdb's version contains in-frame clones alone and is incomplete. Of some 180,000 clones in the sample, 80% to 85% were seen once. Input material: peripheral blood. These TCRs come from a man aged 65-85 years with active or convalescent COVID-19.

The chain joins TRBV3-1 (or the pseudogene TRBV3-2) to TRBJ2-5, with 7 bases aligning to TRBD2. CDR3 length: 14 residues. The germline gives CDR1 LGHDT, CDR2 YNNKEL (reference sequence). Trimming cost V 5 bases and J 6 bases; bases outside gene matches: 9. In DNA, the CDR3 is TGTGCCAGCAGCTCACTGGGCGGGAGAAAGACCCAGTACTTC. Its translation: CASSSLGGRKTQYF.

Comment on this clone: Other DNA variants within this sample encode the same CDR3. The CDR3 nucleotides read TGCGCCAGCAGCTTGGGGCAGCAAGAGACCCAGTACTTC. This translates into CASSLGQQETQYF. This chain links TRBV5-1 with TRBJ2-5; D remains unclear. V was shortened by 0 bases and J by 2 bases, with 5 bases between the two germline ends. CDR3 length: 13 residues. Germline loops: CDR1 SGHRS, CDR2 YFSETQ.

The rearrangement joins TRBV24-1 to TRBJ1-4; D gene uncertain. CDR1 and CDR2 from the germline V gene are KGHDR and SFDVKD. This CDR3 is 8 amino acids long. The V end lost 10 bases, the J end lost 14 bases, and 7 bases lay between the germline ends. CDR3 sequence: CATLRLFF. The CDR3, as DNA: TGTGCCACTCTGAGGCTGTTTTTT.